Shown below are 25 T cell receptor beta chains from a single sample sequenced in a study of beta chain features in type 1 diabetes. The sequenced template was cDNA made from the entire isolated RNA. Assay: immunoSEQ multiplex PCR; the TCRdb copy retains only in-frame clones and omits some. The sample contains about 150,000 clones, around 10% of which appear only once. The sequencing sample was made of central memory CD4+ T cells from blood. The origin of the receptors is a man aged 18 to 30 in good health.

This clone was seen a few times. This sequence joins TRBV7-2 and TRBJ2-3; 8 nucleotides match TRBD1. This CDR3 has 15 amino acids. V shed 4 bases, J shed 1 base, and the junction held 4 bases outside the gene matches. The V gene's germline CDR1 is SGHTA and CDR2 FQGNSA. The CDR3: CASSSEGQGTDTQYF. In nucleotides, the CDR3 is TGTGCCAGCAGCTCCGAGGGACAGGGCACAGATACGCAGTATTTT.

This chain joins TRBV4-2 and TRBJ2-3, with 15 bases aligning to TRBD2. This CDR3 region has 18 residues. Trimming at V came to 6 bases and at J to 1 base, leaving 8 bases not matched to a gene. The germline V gene has CDR1 LGHNA and CDR2 YNFKEQ. The DNA of the CDR3 is TGTGCCAGCAGGAGAGGACTAGCGGGGGGGCAAGGCACAGATACGCAGTATTTT. Translated, it gives CASRRGLAGGQGTDTQYF.

The chain combines TRBV27 with TRBJ2-7; D is undetermined. The V and J ends lost 8 bases and 2 bases respectively, with 16 bases between them. The CDR3 contains 14 residues. Germline-derived CDR1 and CDR2 are MNHEY and SMNVEV (reference sequence). CDR3 sequence (DNA): TGTGCCAGCCTTTCGTGGCTGCTGACCTACGAGCAGTACTTC. Amino acid sequence: CASLSWLLTYEQYF.

A word on this clone: The junction departs from the called germline gene at one end, perhaps through a read error. This rearrangement joins TRBV7-7 to TRBJ2-5; TRBD2 matches at 10 bases. Germline V lookup: CDR1 SSHAT, CDR2 FNYEAQ (reference sequence). CDR3 length equals 15 residues. CDR3 sequence reads: CASSRNSGGGETQYF. The CDR3 DNA is TGTGCTAGCAGCCGGAACAGCGGGGGGGGAGAGACCCAGTACTTC.

This clone has only a few counts. V usage is TRBV6-5 and J usage is TRBJ1-2; D unclear. Germline V gives CDR1 MNHEY, CDR2 SVGAGI. The CDR3 has 13 residues. V was cut by 7 bases and J by 4 bases, with 13 bases left in between. This chain's CDR3 is CASKRTGSYGYTF. The CDR3 nucleotides read TGTGCCAGCAAAAGAACGGGGTCCTATGGCTACACCTTC.

This rearrangement joins TRBV27 to TRBJ2-1, with TRBD2 as a possible D gene (6 bases). Germline-derived CDR1 and CDR2 are MNHEY and SMNVEV (reference sequence). This CDR3 region has 15 residues. V was trimmed by 2 bases and J by 5 bases, leaving 13 bases between them. In nucleotides, the CDR3 is TGTGCCAGCAGTTTAGGCCAAGGGAGGAACAATGAGCAGTTCTTC. This codes for CASSLGQGRNNEQFF.

This clone appeared many times. The chain couples TRBV20-1 to TRBJ2-5; TRBD1 is a possible D gene (6 bases). This CDR3 is built from 11 residues. Germline V gene data show CDR1 as DFQATT and CDR2 as SNEGSKA (reference sequence). V was pared by 6 bases and J by 4 bases, with 9 bases between. The DNA for the CDR3 is TGCAGTGCGGGCAGGGGAGAGACCCAGTACTTC. It translates to CSAGRGETQYF.

V usage is TRBV7-2 and J usage is TRBJ2-6, with D tentatively TRBD1 (5 bases). Germline values: CDR1 SGHTA, CDR2 FQGNSA. The CDR3 sequence is 15 residues long. V gave up 4 bases and J gave up 4 bases, with 11 bases separating them. As DNA, the CDR3 is TGTGCCAGCAGCTACCGCAGGGTCGGGGCCAACGTCCTGACTTTC. This gives the protein CASSYRRVGANVLTF.

V gene TRBV7-3 combines with J gene TRBJ2-4, with D possibly TRBD2 on 6 matching bases. CDR3 length: 15 amino acids. The V and J ends lost 4 bases and 3 bases respectively, with 13 bases between them. Germline loops: CDR1 SGHTA, CDR2 FQGTGA. CDR3 sequence (DNA): TGTGCCAGCAGCTCCGGGAGTTTGGGCAAAAACATTCAGTACTTC. The encoded protein is CASSSGSLGKNIQYF.

This chain links TRBV11-2 with TRBJ1-3, with D hard to call. The V end lost 5 bases, the J end lost 0 bases, and 5 bases lay between the germline ends. This CDR3 spans 13 amino acids. The V gene's germline CDR1 is SGHAT and CDR2 FQNNGV. Here the CDR3 reads CASSTGSGNTIYF. As DNA, the CDR3 is TGTGCCAGCAGCACGGGCTCTGGAAACACCATATATTTT. The full variable domain, completed using reference TRBV11-2 and TRBJ1-3, is EAGVAQSPRYKIIEKRQSVAFWCNPISGHATLYWYQQILGQGPKLLIQFQNNGVVDDSQLPKDRFSAERLKGVDSTLKIQPAKLEDSAVYLCASSTGSGNTIYFGEGSWLTVV.

This clone has a count of ten or more. The V call is TRBV25-1, the J call TRBJ2-7, with 7 bases identical to TRBD1. CDR3 length: 13 amino acids. CDR1 and CDR2 (germline): MGHDK, SYGVNS. The V segment lost 6 bases and the J segment 1 base; nucleotides outside the gene matches: 3. The DNA of the CDR3 is TGTGCCAGCAGAGACAGGGAATCCTACGAGCAGTACTTC. Protein sequence: CASRDRESYEQYF.

The J gene is TRBJ1-1, the V gene TRBV5-4; 11 nucleotides match TRBD1. Germline assignment: CDR1 SGHNT and CDR2 YYREEE (reference sequence). The CDR3 loop spans 13 amino acids. Trimming at V came to 4 bases and at J to 10 bases, leaving 6 bases not matched to a gene. The CDR3 protein is CASSPGQGAGAFF. Here the CDR3 DNA reads TGTGCCAGCAGCCCAGGACAGGGGGCTGGAGCTTTCTTT. Based on the CDR3 plus reference TRBV5-4 and TRBJ1-1, the full variable domain is ETGVTQSPTHLIKTRGQQVTLRCSSQSGHNTVSWYQQALGQGPQFIFQYYREEENGRGNFPPRFSGLQFPNYSSELNVNALELDDSALYLCASSPGQGAGAFFGQGTRLTVV.

This clone was detected ten times or more. V is TRBV7-3 and J is TRBJ1-5; unclear D gene. The CDR3 is 13 residues long. Deletions cut 5 bases from V and 3 bases from J, with 8 bases between. Germline loops: CDR1 SGHTA, CDR2 FQGTGA. The CDR3 DNA is TGTGCCAGCAGCCTCCAACCCAATCAGCCCCAGCATTTT. It translates to CASSLQPNQPQHF.

This clone was observed a handful of times. The J gene is TRBJ1-1, the V gene TRBV7-2, with a tentative D call TRBD1 (5 bases). There are 14 residues in the CDR3. Trimming cost V 5 bases and J 1 base, with 11 bases left between them. Germline V gives CDR1 SGHTA, CDR2 FQGNSA. The CDR3 here is CASSPGDGNTEAFF. The DNA of the CDR3 is TGTGCCAGCAGCCCCGGGGACGGGAACACTGAAGCTTTCTTT. Full variable domain (rest looked up from reference TRBV7-2 and TRBJ1-1): GAGVSQSPSNKVTEKGKDVELRCDPISGHTALYWYRQSLGQGLEFLIYFQGNSAPDKSGLPSDRFSAERTGGSVSTLTIQRTQQEDSAVYLCASSPGDGNTEAFFGQGTRLTVV.

This chain joins TRBV19 and TRBJ2-4, with D possibly being TRBD1 or TRBD2 (5 bases each). The CDR3 contains 16 residues. V lost 1 base and J 1 base, leaving 11 bases between the germline ends. The germline gives CDR1 LNHDA, CDR2 SQIVND (reference sequence). Here the CDR3 DNA reads TGTGCCAGTAGTATAGTCGGGGCATCGGCCAAAAACATTCAGTACTTC. It specifies CASSIVGASAKNIQYF.

This chain uses TRBV7-2 with TRBJ1-2; 8 positions match TRBD1. V trimming: 2 bases; J trimming: 5 bases; junction bases outside the gene matches: 4. The germline gives CDR1 SGHTA, CDR2 FQGNSA. This CDR3 comprises 14 residues. CDR3 region: CASSLIGTGYGYTF. In DNA form, the CDR3 reads TGTGCCAGCAGCTTAATAGGGACAGGTTATGGCTACACCTTC.

The CDR3 spells CACPSGTGGFGNTIYF. In DNA, the CDR3 is TGTGCCTGTCCCTCCGGGACAGGGGGCTTCGGAAACACCATATATTTT. The chain carries TRBV30 and TRBJ1-3; 12 bases are shared with TRBD1. Trimming cost V 6 bases and J 4 bases; bases outside gene matches: 10. From germline, CDR1 is GTSNPN and CDR2 SVGIG (reference sequence). This CDR3 comprises 16 residues.

This clone was seen a few times. The J gene is TRBJ2-2, the V gene TRBV6-5; D gene ambiguous. Germline assignment: CDR1 MNHEY and CDR2 SVGAGI. This CDR3 comprises 13 residues. V was cut by 1 base and J by 4 bases, with 4 bases left in between. The CDR3 spells CASSYWTTGELFF. The CDR3 bases are TGTGCCAGCAGTTACTGGACCACCGGGGAGCTGTTTTTT.

This clone was seen a few times. CDR3 in amino acids: CASSSVGIYSGETQYF. The CDR3 DNA sequence: TGTGCCAGCAGTTCCGTGGGCATCTACTCGGGAGAGACCCAGTACTTC. This chain uses TRBV27 with TRBJ2-5; no clear D. Germline values: CDR1 MNHEY, CDR2 SMNVEV (reference sequence). Deletions cut 4 bases from V and 4 bases from J, with 19 bases between. The CDR3 is 16 residues long.

The genes are TRBV11-1 and TRBJ2-7, with D perhaps TRBD1 (6 bases). In germline, CDR1 is SGHAT, CDR2 FQDESV (reference sequence). Trimming pared 2 bases from V and 6 bases from J, leaving 23 bases between. The CDR3 is made up of 17 amino acids. The CDR3 here is CASSLLLYQGKGSEQYF. The CDR3 DNA is TGTGCCAGCAGCTTACTTCTCTACCAGGGGAAAGGTAGCGAGCAGTACTTC.

The chain uses TRBV7-6 and TRBJ2-7; D gene ambiguous. Per the germline V gene, CDR1 is SGHVS and CDR2 is FNYEAQ. The ends were cut back, 2 bases at V and 6 bases at J, with 8 bases in the middle. CDR3 length: 12 amino acids. The CDR3 DNA reads TGTGCCAGCAGCTTATCTAGGTCCGAGCAGTACTTC. Translation gives CASSLSRSEQYF.

This clone was counted only a few times. The junction shows a germline mismatch at one end, possibly a read error. V and J are TRBV7-2 and TRBJ2-1, with D unresolved. The CDR3 sequence is 10 residues long. CDR1 and CDR2 from the germline V gene are SGHTA and FQGNSA. The CDR3 DNA reads TGTGCCAGCAGCTTACGGCCGACGATCTTC. Protein sequence: CASSLRPTIF.

This clone was seen only a few times. The J gene is TRBJ2-3, the V gene TRBV4-2, with 9 nucleotides matching TRBD2. The junction had 2 bases not matched to a gene; V was cut back by 4 bases and J by 0 bases. The germline V gene encodes CDR1 LGHNA and CDR2 YNFKEQ. The CDR3 sequence is 15 residues long. The CDR3 reads CASSPTSGSTDTQYF. The CDR3 DNA follows: TGTGCCAGCAGCCCCACTAGCGGGAGCACAGATACGCAGTATTTT.

V and J are TRBV28 and TRBJ1-1; 7 positions match TRBD1. Germline V lookup: CDR1 MDHEN, CDR2 SYDVKM. The CDR3 has 13 amino acids. V shed 2 bases and J 7 bases; nucleotides not matched to a gene: 4. CDR3 in DNA: TGTGCCAGCAGTTTAGGGGCAGGGGGTGAAGCTTTCTTT. This encodes CASSLGAGGEAFF.

The gene calls are TRBV6-6 and TRBJ1-2; 8 nucleotides align to TRBD1. Germline assignment: CDR1 MNHNY and CDR2 SVGAGI (reference sequence). V shed 10 bases and J 8 bases; nucleotides not matched to a gene: 6. The CDR3 totals 11 residues. In nucleotides, the CDR3 is TGTGCCACGACAGGGGAGAGCGGCTACACCTTC. Its protein product is CATTGESGYTF.